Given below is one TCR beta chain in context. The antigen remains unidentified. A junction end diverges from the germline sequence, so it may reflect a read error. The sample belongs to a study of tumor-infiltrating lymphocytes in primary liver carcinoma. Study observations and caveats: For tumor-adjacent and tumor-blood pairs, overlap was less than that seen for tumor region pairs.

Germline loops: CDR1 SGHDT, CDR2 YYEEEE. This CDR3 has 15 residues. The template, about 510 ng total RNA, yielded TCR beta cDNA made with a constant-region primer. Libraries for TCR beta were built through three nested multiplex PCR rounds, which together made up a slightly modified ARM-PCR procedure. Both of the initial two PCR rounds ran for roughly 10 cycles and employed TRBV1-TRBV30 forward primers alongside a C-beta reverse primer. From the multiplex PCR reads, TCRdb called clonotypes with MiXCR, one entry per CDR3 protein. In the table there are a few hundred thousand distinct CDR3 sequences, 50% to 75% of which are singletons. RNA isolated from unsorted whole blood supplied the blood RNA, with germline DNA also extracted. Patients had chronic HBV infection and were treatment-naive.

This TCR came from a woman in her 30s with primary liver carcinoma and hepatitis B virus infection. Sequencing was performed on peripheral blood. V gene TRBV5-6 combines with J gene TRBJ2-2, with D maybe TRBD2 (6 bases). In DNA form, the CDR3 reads TGTGCCAGCAGCTTGGCGCCCAGAGACACCGGGGAGGTGTTTTTT. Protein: CASSLAPRDTGEVFF.